This T cell receptor (beta chain) derives from a study of OX40 agonist ivuxolimab in advanced cancers. Study-level information: Every 2 weeks, patients got intravenous ivuxolimab at one of six dose levels (0.01-10 mg/kg). General study results and limits: Clonal expansion by week 6 occurred in CD4+ and CD8+ blood T cells (at 0.1 to 3.0 mg/kg). The mean number of expanded clones was higher in CD8+ T cells than in CD4+.

This clone was picked up a small number of times. Its antigen is unidentified. Germline loops: CDR1 LNHDA, CDR2 SQIVND (reference sequence). V dropped 6 bases and J dropped 6 bases, with 23 bases sitting between them. This CDR3 has 16 residues. Method: immunoSEQ multiplex PCR; TCRdb's copy keeps in-frame clones and lacks some. This table has 15,000 to 20,000 clones, more than 60% appearing once. Sampling of blood occurred at baseline, cycle 4 day 1, and cycle 7 day 1. The clonotype originates from an adult with an advanced solid tumor such as melanoma, head and neck, liver or kidney cancer. The V call is TRBV19, the J call TRBJ1-1, with a tentative D call TRBD1 (6 bases). The material was CD4+ or CD8+ T cells sorted from blood, obtained in a trial of the OX40 agonist ivuxolimab. CDR3 DNA sequence: TGTGCCAGTAGGGATGGGACATCCGATCTGCTACCTGAAGCTTTCTTT. This gives the protein CASRDGTSDLLPEAFF.